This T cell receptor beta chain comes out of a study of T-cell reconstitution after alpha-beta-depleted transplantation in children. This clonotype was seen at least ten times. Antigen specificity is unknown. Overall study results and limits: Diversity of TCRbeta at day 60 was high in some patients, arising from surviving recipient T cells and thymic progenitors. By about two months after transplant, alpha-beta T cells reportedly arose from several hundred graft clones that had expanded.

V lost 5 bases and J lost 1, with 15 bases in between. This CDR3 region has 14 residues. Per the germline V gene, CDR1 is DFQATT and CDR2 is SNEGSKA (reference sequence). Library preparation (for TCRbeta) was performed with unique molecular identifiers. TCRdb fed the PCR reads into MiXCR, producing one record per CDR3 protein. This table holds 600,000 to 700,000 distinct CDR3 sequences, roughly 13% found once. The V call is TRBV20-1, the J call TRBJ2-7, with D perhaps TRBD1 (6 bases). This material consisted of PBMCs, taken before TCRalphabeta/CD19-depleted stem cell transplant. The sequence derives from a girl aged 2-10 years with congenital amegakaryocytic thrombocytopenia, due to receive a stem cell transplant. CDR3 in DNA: TGCAGTGCTGCCGGGACAATGCCGTCCTACGAGCAGTACTTC. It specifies CSAAGTMPSYEQYF.